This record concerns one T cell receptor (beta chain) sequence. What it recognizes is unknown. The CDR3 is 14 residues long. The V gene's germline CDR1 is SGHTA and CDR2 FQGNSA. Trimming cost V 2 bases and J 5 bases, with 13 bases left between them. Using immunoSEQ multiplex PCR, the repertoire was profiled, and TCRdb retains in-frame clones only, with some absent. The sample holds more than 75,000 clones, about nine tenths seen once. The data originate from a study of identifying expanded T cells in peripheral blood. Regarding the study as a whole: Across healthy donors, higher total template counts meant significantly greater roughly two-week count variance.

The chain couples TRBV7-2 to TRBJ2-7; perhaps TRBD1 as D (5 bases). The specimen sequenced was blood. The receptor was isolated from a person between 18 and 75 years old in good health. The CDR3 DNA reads TGTGCCAGCAGCTTAAATTGGCAGGGCGACGAGCAGTACTTC. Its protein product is CASSLNWQGDEQYF.